This T cell receptor beta chain emerged from a study of early T cells in non-severe SARS-CoV-2 infection. Study context: Chains stayed unpaired after sequencing of bulk RNA from unsorted whole blood.

The study, taken as a whole, reports: VDJdb matching skewed toward anti-spike CD8 responses, missing private and CD4 specificities.

Worth noting for this clonotype: As yet, its antigen is unknown.

TCRdb ran MiXCR on the 5' RACE reads and lists one entry per CDR3 protein. Among about 56,000 distinct CDR3 sequences listed, about 15% were seen once. The input for sequencing was whole blood, taken at baseline. This sequence was found in an adult who was a healthcare worker with PCR-confirmed SARS-CoV-2 infection or an uninfected control (not recorded which).

For the CDR3, the DNA is TGCAGTGCTAAGGGACTCCCTAGCACAGATACGCAGTATTTT. Translation: CSAKGLPSTDTQYF. The chain links TRBV20-1 to TRBJ2-3, with D perhaps TRBD2 (6 bases). V was shortened by 4 bases and J by 0 bases, with 11 bases between the two germline ends. This CDR3 region has 14 residues. CDR1 and CDR2 from the germline V gene are DFQATT and SNEGSKA (reference sequence).